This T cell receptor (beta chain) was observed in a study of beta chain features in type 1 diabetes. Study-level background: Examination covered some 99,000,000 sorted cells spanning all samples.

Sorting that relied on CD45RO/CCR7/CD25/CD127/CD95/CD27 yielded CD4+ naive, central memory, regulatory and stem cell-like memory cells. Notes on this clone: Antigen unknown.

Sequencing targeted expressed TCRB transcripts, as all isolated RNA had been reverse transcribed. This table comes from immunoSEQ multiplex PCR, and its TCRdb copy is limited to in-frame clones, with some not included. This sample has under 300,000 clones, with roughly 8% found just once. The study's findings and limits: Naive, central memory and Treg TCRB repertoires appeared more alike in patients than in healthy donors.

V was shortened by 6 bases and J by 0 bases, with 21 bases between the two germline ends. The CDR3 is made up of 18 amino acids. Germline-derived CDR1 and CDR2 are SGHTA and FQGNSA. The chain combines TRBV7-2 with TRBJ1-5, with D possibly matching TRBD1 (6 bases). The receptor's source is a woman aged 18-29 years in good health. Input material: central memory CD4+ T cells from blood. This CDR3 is CASSPLTGGLISNQPQHF. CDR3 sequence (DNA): TGTGCCAGCAGTCCTCTGACCGGGGGCCTAATTAGCAATCAGCCCCAGCATTTT.